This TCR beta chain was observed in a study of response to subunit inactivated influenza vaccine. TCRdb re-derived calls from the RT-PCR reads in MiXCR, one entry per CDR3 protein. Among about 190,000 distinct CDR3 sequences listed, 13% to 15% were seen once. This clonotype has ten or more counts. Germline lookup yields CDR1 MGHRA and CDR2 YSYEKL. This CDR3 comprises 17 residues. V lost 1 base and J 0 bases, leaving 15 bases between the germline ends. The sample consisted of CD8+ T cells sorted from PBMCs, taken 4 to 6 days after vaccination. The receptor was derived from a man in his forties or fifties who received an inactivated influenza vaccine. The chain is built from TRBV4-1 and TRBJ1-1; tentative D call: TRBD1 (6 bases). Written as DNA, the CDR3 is TGCGCCAGCAGCCAAGTAGGGGGGGGACACCTGAACACTGAAGCTTTCTTT. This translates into CASSQVGGGHLNTEAFF.